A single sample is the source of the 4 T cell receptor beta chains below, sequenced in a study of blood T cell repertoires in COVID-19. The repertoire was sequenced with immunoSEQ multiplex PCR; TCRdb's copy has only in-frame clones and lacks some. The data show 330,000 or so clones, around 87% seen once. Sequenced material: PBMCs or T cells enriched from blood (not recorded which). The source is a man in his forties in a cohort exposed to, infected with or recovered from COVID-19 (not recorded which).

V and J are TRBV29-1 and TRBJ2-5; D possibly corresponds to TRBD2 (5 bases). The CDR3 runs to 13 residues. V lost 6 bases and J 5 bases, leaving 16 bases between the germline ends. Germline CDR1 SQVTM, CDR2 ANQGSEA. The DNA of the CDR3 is TGCAGCGTAGGTGACGGGGTGCGGGAGACCCAGTACTTC. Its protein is CSVGDGVRETQYF. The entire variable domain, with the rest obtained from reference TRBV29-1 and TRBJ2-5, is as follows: SAVISQKPSRDICQRGTSLTIQCQVDSQVTMMFWYRQQPGQSLTLIATANQGSEATYESGFVIDKFPISRPNLTFSTLTVSNMSPEDSSIYLCSVGDGVRETQYFGPGTRLLVL.

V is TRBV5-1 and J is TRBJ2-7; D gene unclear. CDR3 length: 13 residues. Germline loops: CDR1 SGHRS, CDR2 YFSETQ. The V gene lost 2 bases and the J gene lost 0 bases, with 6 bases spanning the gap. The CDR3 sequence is CASSFPSSYEQYF. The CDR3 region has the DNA TGCGCCAGCAGCTTCCCTAGCTCCTACGAGCAGTACTTC.

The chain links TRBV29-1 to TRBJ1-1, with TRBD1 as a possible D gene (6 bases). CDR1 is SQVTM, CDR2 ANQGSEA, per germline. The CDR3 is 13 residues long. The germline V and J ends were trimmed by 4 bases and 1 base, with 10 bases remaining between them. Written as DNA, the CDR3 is TGCAGCGTTGTTGGACAGACGAACACTGAAGCTTTCTTT. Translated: CSVVGQTNTEAFF.

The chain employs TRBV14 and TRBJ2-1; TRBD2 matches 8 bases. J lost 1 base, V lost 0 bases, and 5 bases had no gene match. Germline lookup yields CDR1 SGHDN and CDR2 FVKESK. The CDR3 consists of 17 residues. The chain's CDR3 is CASSQEFGRGSYNEQFF. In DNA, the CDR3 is TGTGCCAGCAGCCAAGAGTTCGGGAGGGGTTCCTACAATGAGCAGTTCTTC.